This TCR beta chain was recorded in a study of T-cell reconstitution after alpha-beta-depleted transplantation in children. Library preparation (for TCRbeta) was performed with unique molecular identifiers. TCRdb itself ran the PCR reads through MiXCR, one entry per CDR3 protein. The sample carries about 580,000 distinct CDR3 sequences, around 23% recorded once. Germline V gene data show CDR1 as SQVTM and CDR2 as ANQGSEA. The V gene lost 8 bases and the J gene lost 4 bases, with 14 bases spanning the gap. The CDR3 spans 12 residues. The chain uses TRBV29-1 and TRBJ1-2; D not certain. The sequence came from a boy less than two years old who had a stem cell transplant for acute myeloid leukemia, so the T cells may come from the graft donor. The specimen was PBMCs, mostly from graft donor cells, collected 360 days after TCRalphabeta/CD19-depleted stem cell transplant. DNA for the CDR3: TGCAGCACACAATTAGGAGGCTATGGCTACACCTTC. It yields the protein CSTQLGGYGYTF.